This T cell receptor (beta chain) came from a study of shared clonotypes between healthy human individuals. CD45RO-negative, CCR7-positively selected cells formed the naive CD8 fraction, excluding terminally differentiated effector memory CD45RA+ cells. Trimming left V 4 bases short and J 2 bases short, with 7 bases between. Germline V lookup: CDR1 SGHDT, CDR2 YYEEEE. The CDR3 length is 12 residues. TCRdb's copy holds only in-frame clones and misses some; the assay was immunoSEQ multiplex PCR. The sample holds about 2.2 million clones, around 93% seen once. The genes are TRBV5-6 and TRBJ2-7, with D unclear. This receptor was taken from a man between 18 and 29 years old in good health. Some clones in this sample may be carry-over from other donors' samples. Sequencing was carried out using naive CD8+ T cells from PBMCs. CDR3 DNA sequence: TGTGCCAGCAGCATCAACACCTACGAGCAGTACTTC. Amino acids: CASSINTYEQYF.